This T cell receptor beta chain was recorded in a study of CD8 T cell repertoires and HIV-1 epitope variants. V was pared by 6 bases and J by 7 bases, with 11 bases of the junction left unmatched. The germline V gene has CDR1 SNHLY and CDR2 FYNNEI. The CDR3 is 15 residues long. This clone was seen a single time. Its antigen is still unknown. This table comes from immunoSEQ multiplex PCR, and its TCRdb copy is limited to in-frame clones, with some not included. The sample records some 5,000 clones, under 70% being singletons. Sequenced input: cultured CD8+ T cells derived from PBMCs. The V and J genes are TRBV2 and TRBJ2-1; 8 nucleotides agree with TRBD1. The sequence derives from a male donor with HIV. CDR3 sequence (DNA): TGTGCCAGCAGACTTCCGGGACAGGTAGAAAATGAGCAGTTCTTC. Translation gives CASRLPGQVENEQFF.